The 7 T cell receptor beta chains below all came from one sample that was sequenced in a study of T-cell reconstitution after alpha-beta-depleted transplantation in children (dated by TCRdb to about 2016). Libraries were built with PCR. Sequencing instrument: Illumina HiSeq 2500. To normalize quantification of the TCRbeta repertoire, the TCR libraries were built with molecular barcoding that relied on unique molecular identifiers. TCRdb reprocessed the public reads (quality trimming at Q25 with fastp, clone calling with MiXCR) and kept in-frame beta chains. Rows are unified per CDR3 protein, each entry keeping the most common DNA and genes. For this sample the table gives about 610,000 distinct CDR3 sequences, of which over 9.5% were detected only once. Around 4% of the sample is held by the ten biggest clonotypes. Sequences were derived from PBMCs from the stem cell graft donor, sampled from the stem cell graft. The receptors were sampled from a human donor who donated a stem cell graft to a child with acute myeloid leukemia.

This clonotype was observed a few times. The CDR3 coding sequence is TGTGCCAGCACCTCGGGGAAGGACACTGAAGCTTTCTTT. Its translation is CASTSGKDTEAFF. The chain combines TRBV6-1 with TRBJ1-1, with D uncertain. The CDR3 is 13 residues long. CDR1 and CDR2 (germline): MNHNS, SASEGT. Between the trimmed V and J ends, which lost 7 bases and 3 bases, there was a span of 12 bases.

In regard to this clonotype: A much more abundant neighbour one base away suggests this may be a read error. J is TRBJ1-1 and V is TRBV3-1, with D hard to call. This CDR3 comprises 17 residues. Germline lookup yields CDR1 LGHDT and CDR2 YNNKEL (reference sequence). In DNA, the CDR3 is TGTGCCAGCTGCCAAGATCCAAGGGTATTTATGAACACTGAAGCTTTCTTT. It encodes CASCQDPRVFMNTEAFF.

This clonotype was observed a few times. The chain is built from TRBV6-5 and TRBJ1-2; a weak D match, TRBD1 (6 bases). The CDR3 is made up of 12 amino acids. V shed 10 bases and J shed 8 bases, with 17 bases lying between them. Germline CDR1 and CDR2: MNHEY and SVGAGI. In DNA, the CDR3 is TGTGCCACCAGGGATTTGGGGGCAGGCTACACCTTC. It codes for CATRDLGAGYTF.

The CDR3 region is CASSSGLAGRWGETQYF. The CDR3 DNA sequence: TGCGCCAGCAGCTCCGGACTAGCGGGGAGATGGGGAGAGACCCAGTACTTC. This sequence joins TRBV5-1 and TRBJ2-5; TRBD2 agrees at 12 bases. CDR1 and CDR2 (germline): SGHRS, YFSETQ. V gave up 3 bases and J gave up 4 bases; unmatched junction bases: 10. This CDR3 comprises 17 residues.

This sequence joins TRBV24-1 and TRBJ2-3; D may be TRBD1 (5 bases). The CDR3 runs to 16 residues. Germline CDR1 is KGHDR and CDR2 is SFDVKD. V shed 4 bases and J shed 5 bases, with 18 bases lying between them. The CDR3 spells CATSDPGRASIDTQYF. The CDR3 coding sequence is TGTGCCACCAGTGACCCCGGCAGGGCGTCGATAGATACGCAGTATTTT.

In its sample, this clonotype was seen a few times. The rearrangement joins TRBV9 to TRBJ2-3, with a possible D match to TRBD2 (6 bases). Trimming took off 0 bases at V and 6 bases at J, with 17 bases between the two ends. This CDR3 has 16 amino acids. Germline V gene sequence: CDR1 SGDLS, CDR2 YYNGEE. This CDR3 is CASSVEWGGRGDTQYF. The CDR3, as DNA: TGTGCCAGCAGCGTAGAGTGGGGAGGAAGGGGCGATACGCAGTATTTT.

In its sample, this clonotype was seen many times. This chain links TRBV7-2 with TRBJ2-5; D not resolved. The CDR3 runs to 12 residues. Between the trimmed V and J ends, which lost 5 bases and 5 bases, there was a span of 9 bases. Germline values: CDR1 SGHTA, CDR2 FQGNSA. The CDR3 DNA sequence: TGTGCCAGCAGCCACCTTCGTGAGACCCAGTACTTC. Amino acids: CASSHLRETQYF.